The next 25 T cell receptor beta chains were all read from a single sample in a study of regulatory T cells in long-lasting Graves disease. Time point defined: persistent/refractory GD, antithyroid drugs over 5 years with positive TRAb. From PBMCs, RNA was extracted and then used to make the TCR library. iRepertoire HTBI primers and Arm-PCR of CDR3 regions built TCR beta libraries. MiXCR was run by TCRdb on the multiplex PCR reads, yielding one entry per CDR3 protein. The sample consists of 700,000 or so distinct CDR3 sequences, roughly 30% of them appearing once. Sequenced material: peripheral blood mononuclear cells (PBMCs), taken when the disease was refractory, from a patient treated with antithyroid drugs. These receptors all come from a female donor with Graves disease.

This sequence joins TRBV29-1 and TRBJ1-1; D remains ambiguous. Looked up from germline, CDR1 is SQVTM and CDR2 is ANQGSEA. The CDR3 length is 13 residues. The V gene lost 0 bases and the J gene lost 0 bases, with 5 bases spanning the gap. The CDR3 DNA is TGCAGCGTTGAAGATACTGTGAACACTGAAGCTTTCTTT. The encoded protein is CSVEDTVNTEAFF.

A few counts support this clonotype. This chain links TRBV29-1 with TRBJ2-5; TRBD2 matches at 10 bases. Germline-derived CDR1 and CDR2 are SQVTM and ANQGSEA. The V gene end was trimmed by 3 bases and the J gene end by 5 bases; junction bases not matched to a gene: 6. The CDR3 is 14 residues long. CDR3 nucleotides: TGCAGCGTTGACCCTAGCGGGAGTGGTGAGACCCAGTACTTC. Translated, it gives CSVDPSGSGETQYF.

Ten or more counts support this clonotype. The chain is built from TRBV28 and TRBJ1-1; a possible D gene is TRBD1 (5 bases). Trimming took 5 bases from V and 3 from J, leaving 10 bases between them. The V gene's germline CDR1 is MDHEN and CDR2 SYDVKM. The CDR3 has 13 residues. CDR3 bases: TGTGCCAGCAGTCTCGCAGGGTACACTGAAGCTTTCTTT. This gives the protein CASSLAGYTEAFF.

The gene calls are TRBV29-1 and TRBJ2-7, with 9 positions matching TRBD1. Trimming cost V 4 bases and J 2 bases; bases outside gene matches: 6. Germline values: CDR1 SQVTM, CDR2 ANQGSEA. The CDR3 loop spans 14 amino acids. CDR3 residues: CSVVRQGGTYEQYF. CDR3 in DNA: TGCAGCGTTGTAAGACAGGGGGGAACCTACGAGCAGTACTTC.

Ten or more counts support this clonotype. The J gene is TRBJ1-2, the V gene TRBV12-3 or TRBV12-4; D remains ambiguous. There are 12 residues in the CDR3. V was trimmed by 1 base and J by 7 bases, leaving 7 bases between them. The CDR3 nucleotides read TGTGCCAGCAGTTTAGTTGGATTTGGCTACACCTTC. Its protein is CASSLVGFGYTF.

This clonotype was seen only a few times. The rearrangement uses TRBV18 and TRBJ1-4; D not resolved. The V and J ends lost 2 bases and 8 bases respectively, with 9 bases between them. Germline V gene data show CDR1 as KGHSH and CDR2 as LQKENI. The CDR3 loop spans 13 amino acids. The CDR3 protein is CASSPKQFEKLFF. The CDR3 coding sequence is TGTGCCAGCTCACCAAAACAGTTCGAAAAACTGTTTTTT. Full variable domain (outside the CDR3, taken from reference TRBV18 and TRBJ1-4): NAGVMQNPRHLVRRRGQEARLRCSPMKGHSHVYWYRQLPEEGLKFMVYLQKENIIDESGMPKERFSAEFPKEGPSILRIQQVVRGDSAAYFCASSPKQFEKLFFGSGTQLSVL.

Notes on this clonotype: This sequence may be a read error, since a much larger clone differs from it by one base. The chain recombines TRBV27 with TRBJ1-1; 8 bases line up with TRBD1. Germline loops: CDR1 MNHEY, CDR2 SMNVEV (reference sequence). The length of the CDR3 is 13 residues. CDR3 protein: CAGRQGLFTEAFF. In nucleotides, the CDR3 is TGTGCCGGCAGACAGGGGTTGTTCACTGAAGCTTTCTTT.

This clonotype appeared many times. V usage is TRBV2 and J usage is TRBJ1-1; no reliable D call. The germline gives CDR1 SNHLY, CDR2 FYNNEI. V lost 8 bases and J lost 3, with 13 bases in between. This CDR3 contains 13 residues. The CDR3 is CASSPYRDTEAFF. CDR3 DNA: TGTGCCAGCTCTCCATATCGGGACACTGAAGCTTTCTTT. Full variable domain (rest looked up from reference TRBV2 and TRBJ1-1): EPEVTQTPSHQVTQMGQEVILRCVPISNHLYFYWYRQILGQKVEFLVSFYNNEISEKSEIFDDQFSVERPDGSNFTLKIRSTKLEDSAMYFCASSPYRDTEAFFGQGTRLTVV.

This clonotype was counted many times. The rearrangement uses TRBV2 and TRBJ1-2, with D perhaps TRBD1 (5 bases). V shed 10 bases and J shed 6 bases, with 18 bases lying between them. Germline CDR1 is SNHLY and CDR2 is FYNNEI. The CDR3 spans 13 residues. The CDR3 DNA reads TGTGCCAACACCATAAAGAGAGGGGATGGCTACACCTTC. Translating gives CANTIKRGDGYTF.

The chain joins TRBV6-1 to TRBJ1-2, with TRBD1 matching 9 bases. Trimming at V came to 7 bases and at J to 8 bases, leaving 11 bases not matched to a gene. The CDR3 runs 14 residues. Germline V gene data show CDR1 as MNHNS and CDR2 as SASEGT. The CDR3 region is CASTPGQGGGGYTF. The DNA of the CDR3 is TGTGCCAGCACTCCGGGACAGGGCGGAGGAGGCTACACCTTC.

This chain connects TRBV15 to TRBJ2-7; D possibly corresponds to TRBD1 (5 bases). This CDR3 spans 16 amino acids. The V gene's germline CDR1 is LNHNV and CDR2 YYDKDF (reference sequence). The ends were cut back, 1 base at V and 6 bases at J, with 19 bases in the middle. CDR3 nucleotides: TGTGCCACCAGCAGAGCGATTCGGGCAGGGCTGCGCGAGCAGTACTTC. It is translated as CATSRAIRAGLREQYF.

There are a few counts of this clonotype. V gene TRBV12-3 or TRBV12-4 combines with J gene TRBJ1-5; D not resolved. The V end lost 6 bases, the J end lost 0 bases, and 9 bases lay between the germline ends. This CDR3 spans 14 amino acids. The CDR3 DNA is TGTGCCAGCAGGCTTCAGGTTAGCAATCAGCCCCAGCATTTT. The encoded protein is CASRLQVSNQPQHF.

This clonotype was recorded at least ten times. V usage is TRBV28 and J usage is TRBJ2-5; 7 positions match TRBD2. Germline values: CDR1 MDHEN, CDR2 SYDVKM. V lost 7 bases to trimming and J lost 5 bases; unmatched junction nucleotides: 10. The CDR3 sequence is 14 residues long. CDR3 amino acids: CASIGGGPGETQYF. The CDR3, as DNA: TGTGCCAGCATCGGGGGAGGGCCGGGCGAGACCCAGTACTTC.

In this sample, this clonotype turned up many times. This sequence joins TRBV12-3 or TRBV12-4 and TRBJ2-7; 9 bases are a match to TRBD1. The CDR3 spans 14 residues. Unmatched junction bases numbered 9, after V lost 6 bases and J lost 6 bases. The CDR3 region is CASRIGTGLTEQYF. The CDR3 DNA sequence: TGTGCCAGCAGAATCGGGACAGGGTTGACCGAGCAGTACTTC.

The V call is TRBV7-9, the J call TRBJ2-7; possible D gene TRBD1, 6 bases. Germline V gene sequence: CDR1 SEHNR, CDR2 FQNEAQ (reference sequence). V was shortened by 5 bases and J by 6 bases, with 17 bases between the two germline ends. The CDR3 spans 14 residues. CDR3 sequence (DNA): TGTGCCAGCAGCGAAAGCCTGACAGGTATCGAGCAGTACTTC. Translation gives CASSESLTGIEQYF.

A remark on this clonotype: Since a much larger clone is just one base distant, this may be a read error. V and J are TRBV24-1 and TRBJ2-5; 7 positions match TRBD1. Germline values: CDR1 KGHDR, CDR2 SFDVKD. The CDR3 consists of 16 residues. CDR3 amino acids: CAISDPRQGPVETQYF. The CDR3 DNA reads as TGTGCCATCAGTGATCCTCGACAGGGCCCTGTGGAGACCCAGTACTTC.

This clonotype was seen once. Possible read error: a much larger clone is one base away. The chain has TRBV2 and TRBJ2-7; 11 positions match TRBD2. The CDR3 sequence is 15 residues long. Germline V CDR1 and CDR2: SNHLY, FYNNEI. The CDR3 coding sequence is TGTGCCAGCAGTGCGGGACTAGCGGTTATCTACGAGCAGCACTTC. Its translation is CASSAGLAVIYEQHF.

The chain joins TRBV29-1 to TRBJ1-1; D is ambiguous. This CDR3 spans 9 amino acids. Germline V CDR1 and CDR2: SQVTM, ANQGSEA. Trimming took 6 bases from V and 7 from J, leaving 6 bases between them. The CDR3: CSVDVEAFF. CDR3 in DNA: TGCAGCGTGGACGTTGAAGCTTTCTTT.

This clonotype appeared a single time. The chain uses TRBV12-3 or TRBV12-4 and TRBJ2-1; tentatively, D is TRBD1 (5 bases). Trimming removed 6 bases from V and 1 base from J, with 13 bases in between. The CDR3 has 15 amino acids. The CDR3 protein is CASSQTDVSYNEQFF. CDR3 bases: TGTGCCAGCAGCCAGACAGACGTATCCTACAATGAGCAGTTCTTC.

There are many counts of this clonotype. This chain links TRBV2 with TRBJ2-7, with 10 bases identical to TRBD2. After removal of 6 bases from V and 6 bases from J, the junction contained 17 bases not matched to a gene. The CDR3 is 17 residues long. Germline V gives CDR1 SNHLY, CDR2 FYNNEI. The CDR3 bases are TGTGCCAGCAGAGGGGGGTCTAGCGGGAGTTTCTCCGGCGAGCAGTACTTC. Translated, it gives CASRGGSSGSFSGEQYF.

The chain recombines TRBV11-2 with TRBJ2-1; 10 positions match TRBD1. Trimming at V came to 0 bases and at J to 6 bases, leaving 5 bases not matched to a gene. Germline CDR1 is SGHAT and CDR2 is FQNNGV. CDR3 size: 16 residues. The CDR3 is CASSLDVDRGFNEQFF. The CDR3 DNA sequence: TGTGCCAGCAGCTTAGATGTGGACAGGGGGTTCAATGAGCAGTTCTTC.

The chain employs TRBV20-1 and TRBJ1-1, with D possibly TRBD1 on 5 matching bases. The V gene lost 4 bases and the J gene lost 4 bases, with 19 bases spanning the gap. Germline loops: CDR1 DFQATT, CDR2 SNEGSKA (reference sequence). This CDR3 comprises 15 residues. CDR3 bases: TGCAGTGCTAACCCCCTGGGCAGGGTGAGCACTGAAGCTTTCTTT. Its translation is CSANPLGRVSTEAFF.

J is TRBJ2-7 and V is TRBV12-3 or TRBV12-4; 7 bases align to TRBD1. Unmatched junction bases numbered 6, after V lost 3 bases and J lost 4 bases. CDR3 length: 14 residues. The CDR3: CASSFSGQNYEQYF. The CDR3 coding sequence is TGTGCCAGCAGTTTTTCGGGACAGAATTACGAGCAGTACTTC.

This clonotype was picked up a small number of times. The V and J genes are TRBV15 and TRBJ1-5; no firm D call. From germline, CDR1 is LNHNV and CDR2 YYDKDF (reference sequence). V lost 4 bases and J lost 4, with 14 bases in between. This CDR3 contains 15 residues. The CDR3 is CATSISTGGNQPQHF. The CDR3, as DNA: TGTGCCACCAGCATCTCGACGGGAGGAAATCAGCCCCAGCATTTT.

This clonotype was recorded many times. The chain combines TRBV12-3 or TRBV12-4 with TRBJ2-5, with 8 bases aligning to TRBD2. CDR3 length: 14 residues. V was pared by 2 bases and J by 4 bases, with 3 bases of the junction left unmatched. The CDR3 DNA reads as TGTGCCAGCAGTTTAACAGCGGGAGTAGAGACCCAGTACTTC. Residues: CASSLTAGVETQYF.